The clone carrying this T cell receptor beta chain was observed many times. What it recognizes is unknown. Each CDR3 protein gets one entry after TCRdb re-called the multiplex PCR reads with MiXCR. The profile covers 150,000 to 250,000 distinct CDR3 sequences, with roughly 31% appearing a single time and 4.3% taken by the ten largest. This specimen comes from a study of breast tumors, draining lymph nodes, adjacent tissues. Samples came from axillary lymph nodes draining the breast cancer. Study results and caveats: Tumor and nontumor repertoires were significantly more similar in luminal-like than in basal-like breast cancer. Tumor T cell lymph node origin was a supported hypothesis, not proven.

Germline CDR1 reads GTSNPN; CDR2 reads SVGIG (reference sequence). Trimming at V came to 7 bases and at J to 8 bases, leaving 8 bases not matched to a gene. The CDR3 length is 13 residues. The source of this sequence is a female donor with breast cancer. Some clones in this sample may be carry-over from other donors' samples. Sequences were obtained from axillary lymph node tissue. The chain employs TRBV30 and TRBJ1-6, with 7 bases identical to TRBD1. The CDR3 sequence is CASGRQGDSPLHF. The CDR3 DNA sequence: TGTGCCTCTGGGCGGCAGGGGGATTCACCCCTCCACTTT.